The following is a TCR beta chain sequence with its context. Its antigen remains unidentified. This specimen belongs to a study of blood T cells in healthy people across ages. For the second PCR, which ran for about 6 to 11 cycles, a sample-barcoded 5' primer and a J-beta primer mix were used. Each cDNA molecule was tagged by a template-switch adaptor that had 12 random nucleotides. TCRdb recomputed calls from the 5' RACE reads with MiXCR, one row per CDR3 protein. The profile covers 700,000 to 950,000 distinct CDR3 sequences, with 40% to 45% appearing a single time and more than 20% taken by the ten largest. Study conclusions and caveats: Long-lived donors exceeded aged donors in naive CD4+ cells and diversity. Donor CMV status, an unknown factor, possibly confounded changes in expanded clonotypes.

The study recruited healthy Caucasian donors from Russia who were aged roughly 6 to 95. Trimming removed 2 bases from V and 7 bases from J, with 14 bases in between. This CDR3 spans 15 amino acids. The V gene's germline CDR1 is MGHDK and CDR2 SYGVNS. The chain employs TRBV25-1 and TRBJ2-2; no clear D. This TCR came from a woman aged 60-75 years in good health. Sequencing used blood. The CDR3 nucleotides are TGTGCCAGCAGTGAAATCGAAGCCTTTGGCGGGGAGCTGTTTTTT. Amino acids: CASSEIEAFGGELFF. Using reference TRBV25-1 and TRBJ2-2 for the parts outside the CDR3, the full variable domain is EADIYQTPRYLVIGTGKKITLECSQTMGHDKMYWYQQDPGMELHLIHYSYGVNSTEKGDLSSESTVSRIRTEHFPLTLESARPSHTSQYLCASSEIEAFGGELFFGEGSRLTVL.